The clone carrying this T cell receptor beta chain was seen a single time. An end of the junction does not agree with germline; a read error may underlie this. Germline V gene lookup returns CDR1 SSHAT and CDR2 FNYEAQ (reference sequence). CDR3 length equals 15 residues. These data are taken from a study of blood T cell repertoires in COVID-19. About the study: Acute and convalescent COVID-19 samples came from the United States, Italy and Spain. The cDNA or gDNA used as material had been derived from T cells, B-cell-depleted T cells, or PBMCs.

Here immunoSEQ multiplex PCR was the method, and the copy in TCRdb shows in-frame clones only, minus some. Of about 230,000 clones detected, about 80% appear once; the ten largest clones hold 6.5% to 9%. The receptor comes from a woman between 50 and 59 years old with acute or convalescent COVID-19. Sequenced sample: peripheral blood. This chain links TRBV7-7 with TRBJ2-3; D unresolved. CDR3 sequence: CASSLSLINSDTQYF. The CDR3 region has the DNA TGTGCTAGCAGCTTATCTCTCATCAACTCAGATACGCAGTATTTT.